This is a list of T cell receptor beta chains from one sample in a study of cytomegalovirus exposure and HLA in healthy donors. Profiled with immunoSEQ multiplex PCR; TCRdb holds only in-frame clones, not every one. The sample table includes around 97,000 clones. Sequencing was carried out using PBMCs. The receptors originated from a man aged 35-49 years in good health and CMV-seronegative. Both conserved end residues are part of each CDR3. Fields, in order: J gene, V gene, D gene, CDR3 DNA, CDR3 protein. The D gene is left open where the match is weak.

J gene: TRBJ2-1; V gene: TRBV6-5; D gene: .; CDR3 DNA: TGTGCCAGCAGTTACCGAGCGGGCAGGTACAATGAGCAGTTCTTC; CDR3 protein: CASSYRAGRYNEQFF
J gene: TRBJ2-3; V gene: TRBV18; D gene: .; CDR3 DNA: TGTGCCAGCTCACCACCCCTTAGCACAGATACGCAGTATTTT; CDR3 protein: CASSPPLSTDTQYF
J gene: TRBJ2-5; V gene: TRBV6-1; D gene: TRBD2; CDR3 DNA: TGTGCCAGCAGTGAGGGGCTAGCGGGAATAAGGGCCCCCCAAGAGACCCAGTACTTC; CDR3 protein: CASSEGLAGIRAPQETQYF
J gene: TRBJ2-3; V gene: TRBV2; D gene: TRBD2; CDR3 DNA: TGTGCCTCTGTAGCGGGAGCCACAGATACGCAGTATTTT; CDR3 protein: CASVAGATDTQYF
J gene: TRBJ1-1; V gene: TRBV27; D gene: TRBD1; CDR3 DNA: TGTGCCAGCAGGGGACAGGGGGCTGGAGCTTTCTTT; CDR3 protein: CASRGQGAGAFF
J gene: TRBJ1-2; V gene: TRBV5-1; D gene: .; CDR3 DNA: TGCGCCAGCAGCTTGAGAGCCGGAGATAACTATGGCTACACCTTC; CDR3 protein: CASSLRAGDNYGYTF
J gene: TRBJ1-5; V gene: TRBV23-1; D gene: TRBD1; CDR3 DNA: TGCGCCGGCAGAACAGGGGGTAGCAATCAGCCCCAGCATTTT; CDR3 protein: CAGRTGGSNQPQHF
J gene: TRBJ1-1; V gene: TRBV2; D gene: .; CDR3 DNA: TGTGCCAGCAGACCGCCCCTGGGGGCCATGAACACTGAAGCTTTCTTT; CDR3 protein: CASRPPLGAMNTEAFF
J gene: TRBJ1-5; V gene: TRBV30; D gene: TRBD1; CDR3 DNA: TGTGCCTGGAGTACGACAGGGTCTACTAATCAGCCCCAGCATTTT; CDR3 protein: CAWSTTGSTNQPQHF
J gene: TRBJ2-7; V gene: TRBV10-3; D gene: TRBD1; CDR3 DNA: TGTGCCATCAGTGCCAATGTGGGACAGGGGTCCCACGAGCAGTACTTC; CDR3 protein: CAISANVGQGSHEQYF
J gene: TRBJ2-1; V gene: TRBV27; D gene: .; CDR3 DNA: TGTGCCAGCAGTTTATTAGCGACGGTAAACAATGAGCAGTTCTTC; CDR3 protein: CASSLLATVNNEQFF
J gene: TRBJ2-1; V gene: TRBV4-1; D gene: TRBD2; CDR3 DNA: TGCGCCGGCAGCCAAGAGGGAGCGGGGGGAACCTACAATGAGCAGTTCTTC; CDR3 protein: CAGSQEGAGGTYNEQFF
J gene: TRBJ1-4; V gene: TRBV5-1; D gene: .; CDR3 DNA: TGCGCCAGCAGCCCTAGTCTTACTAATGAAAAACTGTTTTTT; CDR3 protein: CASSPSLTNEKLFF
J gene: TRBJ1-4; V gene: TRBV18; D gene: TRBD1; CDR3 DNA: TGTGCCAGCTCACTGACCGGGACAGGGACCTCTAATGAAAAACTGTTTTTT; CDR3 protein: CASSLTGTGTSNEKLFF
J gene: TRBJ2-5; V gene: TRBV5-4; D gene: TRBD1; CDR3 DNA: TGTGCCAGCAGCATAACCGACAGGGGTACGGAGACCCAGTACTTC; CDR3 protein: CASSITDRGTETQYF
J gene: TRBJ2-7; V gene: TRBV11-3; D gene: TRBD2; CDR3 DNA: TGTGCCAGCAGCGCCAGTGGCGGGGGGAGTCCCTACGAGCAGTACTTC; CDR3 protein: CASSASGGGSPYEQYF
J gene: TRBJ1-3; V gene: TRBV6-6; D gene: .; CDR3 DNA: TGTGCCAGCAGCCGACAGGACTCTGGAAACACCATATATTTT; CDR3 protein: CASSRQDSGNTIYF
J gene: TRBJ2-1; V gene: TRBV6-4; D gene: TRBD1; CDR3 DNA: TGTGCCAGCAGTGACACTGACAGGGGATACAATGAGCAGTTCTTC; CDR3 protein: CASSDTDRGYNEQFF
J gene: TRBJ2-3; V gene: TRBV6-7; D gene: .; CDR3 DNA: TGTGCCAGAAAGGGGGGGCTAACAGATACGCAGTATTTT; CDR3 protein: CARKGGLTDTQYF
J gene: TRBJ2-7; V gene: TRBV30; D gene: TRBD1; CDR3 DNA: TGTGCCTGGAGTCTTAGACAGGGATACTACGAGCAGTACTTC; CDR3 protein: CAWSLRQGYYEQYF
J gene: TRBJ1-2; V gene: TRBV19; D gene: TRBD1; CDR3 DNA: TGTGCCAGTAGTGACAGGGATTTTGACTACACCTTC; CDR3 protein: CASSDRDFDYTF
J gene: TRBJ1-1; V gene: TRBV10-3; D gene: .; CDR3 DNA: TGTGCCATCAGTGAGCACGGGAACACTGAAGCTTTCTTT; CDR3 protein: CAISEHGNTEAFF
J gene: TRBJ1-6; V gene: TRBV18; D gene: .; CDR3 DNA: TGTGCCAGCTCTAGGACTATCTCAAGCTCCTATAATTCACCCCTCCACTTT; CDR3 protein: CASSRTISSSYNSPLHF
J gene: TRBJ1-1; V gene: TRBV4-2; D gene: .; CDR3 DNA: TGTGCCAGCAGCCATTTAGCTCCCGGGGCTGAAGCTTTCTTT; CDR3 protein: CASSHLAPGAEAFF
J gene: TRBJ2-1; V gene: TRBV6-1; D gene: TRBD2; CDR3 DNA: TGTGCCAGCAGCGAGGGACTAGCGGGGGGTCATGAGCAGTTCTTC; CDR3 protein: CASSEGLAGGHEQFF
J gene: TRBJ2-7; V gene: TRBV27; D gene: TRBD2; CDR3 DNA: TGTGCCAGCAATACCGCGGGGGCCTACGAGCAGTACTTC; CDR3 protein: CASNTAGAYEQYF
J gene: TRBJ1-3; V gene: TRBV7-2; D gene: TRBD1; CDR3 DNA: TGTGCCAGCAGCCAATTTCCGGGACAGGGCTCTGGAAACACCATATATTTT; CDR3 protein: CASSQFPGQGSGNTIYF
J gene: TRBJ2-1; V gene: TRBV13; D gene: .; CDR3 DNA: TGTGCCAGCAGCTATTGGACGGGGTACAATGAGCAGTTCTTC; CDR3 protein: CASSYWTGYNEQFF
J gene: TRBJ2-6; V gene: TRBV5-4; D gene: .; CDR3 DNA: TGTGCCAGCAGCTTGGCAGGTGGGCAGGGGCTAGGCGTCCTGACTTTC; CDR3 protein: CASSLAGGQGLGVLTF
J gene: TRBJ2-5; V gene: TRBV7-2; D gene: .; CDR3 DNA: TGTGCCAGCAGCTTAGATCAGACAGGCCAAGAGACCCAGTACTTC; CDR3 protein: CASSLDQTGQETQYF
J gene: TRBJ1-6; V gene: TRBV5-4; D gene: TRBD1; CDR3 DNA: TGTGCCAGCGCGCTTGGGGACAGGGGATTCAATTCACCCCTCCACTTT; CDR3 protein: CASALGDRGFNSPLHF
J gene: TRBJ2-2; V gene: TRBV7-2; D gene: .; CDR3 DNA: TGTGCCAGCAGCTACGGTAGCGGGAACACCGGGGAGCTGTTTTTT; CDR3 protein: CASSYGSGNTGELFF
J gene: TRBJ2-7; V gene: TRBV28; D gene: TRBD2; CDR3 DNA: TGTGCCAGCAGCACGGGGGGAGGGATTGGGGAGCAGTACTTC; CDR3 protein: CASSTGGGIGEQYF
J gene: TRBJ2-3; V gene: TRBV7-2; D gene: .; CDR3 DNA: TGTGCCAGCAGCCCCCTCGGGACAAGTAGCACAGATACGCAGTATTTT; CDR3 protein: CASSPLGTSSTDTQYF
J gene: TRBJ2-1; V gene: TRBV19; D gene: TRBD1; CDR3 DNA: TGTGCCAGTAGTATCACCGGGACAGGGGAATCTAATCAGTTCTTC; CDR3 protein: CASSITGTGESNQFF
J gene: TRBJ1-3; V gene: TRBV7-2; D gene: .; CDR3 DNA: TGTGCCAGCAGCCTAGTCTTGGGGGCAGGAAACACCATATATTTT; CDR3 protein: CASSLVLGAGNTIYF
J gene: TRBJ2-3; V gene: TRBV7-9; D gene: TRBD1; CDR3 DNA: TGTGCCAGCATGGGGACAGGCTGGGATACGCAGTATTTT; CDR3 protein: CASMGTGWDTQYF
J gene: TRBJ2-3; V gene: TRBV6-4; D gene: .; CDR3 DNA: TGTGCCAGCAGTGACTCTAAGCGGGCCACTCAAAAATCCACAGATACGCAGTATTTT; CDR3 protein: CASSDSKRATQKSTDTQYF
J gene: TRBJ2-1; V gene: TRBV5-1; D gene: .; CDR3 DNA: TGCGCCAGCAGCTGGGCGGCAGGGGGGAACTACAATGAGCAGTTCTTC; CDR3 protein: CASSWAAGGNYNEQFF
J gene: TRBJ2-5; V gene: TRBV18; D gene: .; CDR3 DNA: TGTGCCAGCTCTAGGACACTTGAAGAGACCCAGTACTTC; CDR3 protein: CASSRTLEETQYF
J gene: TRBJ1-6; V gene: TRBV18; D gene: .; CDR3 DNA: TGTGCCAGCTCCGACTATCAAACAGGGTCGAATAATTCACCCCTCCACTTT; CDR3 protein: CASSDYQTGSNNSPLHF
J gene: TRBJ1-5; V gene: TRBV6-5; D gene: TRBD1; CDR3 DNA: TGTGCCAGCAGCCTCGACAGGGCCCAGCCCCAGCATTTT; CDR3 protein: CASSLDRAQPQHF
J gene: TRBJ1-1; V gene: TRBV30; D gene: .; CDR3 DNA: TGTGCCTGGACAAGCAGGGTGACTGAAGCTTTCTTT; CDR3 protein: CAWTSRVTEAFF
J gene: TRBJ2-7; V gene: TRBV5-4; D gene: TRBD1; CDR3 DNA: TGTGCCAGCAGCTTGGCGGGGACAGGCCGATACGAGCAGTACTTC; CDR3 protein: CASSLAGTGRYEQYF
J gene: TRBJ2-1; V gene: TRBV7-2; D gene: TRBD1; CDR3 DNA: TGTGCCAGCAGCCGAGAGACAGGGTTCAATGAGCAGTTCTTC; CDR3 protein: CASSRETGFNEQFF
J gene: TRBJ1-2; V gene: TRBV23-1; D gene: TRBD1; CDR3 DNA: TGCGCCAGCAGTCAGTGGGACAGATATGGCTACACCTTC; CDR3 protein: CASSQWDRYGYTF
J gene: TRBJ1-2; V gene: TRBV5-1; D gene: TRBD1; CDR3 DNA: TGCGCCAGCAGCTGGGGGACAGAGATTAACTATGGCTACACCTTC; CDR3 protein: CASSWGTEINYGYTF
J gene: TRBJ2-7; V gene: TRBV9; D gene: .; CDR3 DNA: TGTGCCAGCAGCGTGGGACTTCTCCTTAGCGAGCAGTACTTC; CDR3 protein: CASSVGLLLSEQYF
J gene: TRBJ1-5; V gene: TRBV14; D gene: TRBD1; CDR3 DNA: TGTGCCAGCAGCCGAGGGGGCGGCAATCAGCCCCAGCATTTT; CDR3 protein: CASSRGGGNQPQHF
J gene: TRBJ2-5; V gene: TRBV10-3; D gene: TRBD2; CDR3 DNA: TGTGCCACGCGGACTAGCTCACCGGAGACCCAGTACTTC; CDR3 protein: CATRTSSPETQYF
J gene: TRBJ2-3; V gene: TRBV10-1; D gene: TRBD2; CDR3 DNA: TGCGCCAGCAGTGAGTCGGCTAGCGGGATAGATACGCAGTATTTT; CDR3 protein: CASSESASGIDTQYF
J gene: TRBJ1-4; V gene: TRBV29-1; D gene: TRBD1; CDR3 DNA: TGCAGCGTCCCTTGGGACAGGGGAAAAGAAAAACTGTTTTTT; CDR3 protein: CSVPWDRGKEKLFF
J gene: TRBJ1-4; V gene: TRBV7-9; D gene: .; CDR3 DNA: TGTGCCAGCAGTACCGGGATAGCGAGTTCTAATGAAAAACTGTTTTTT; CDR3 protein: CASSTGIASSNEKLFF